This T cell receptor beta chain was profiled in a study of graft-versus-host responses after intestinal transplantation. Study findings and constraints: Marrow from the recipient contained GvH clones, some of which had appeared first in ileum or blood.

With regard to this clone: Its antigen remains unidentified.

The method was immunoSEQ multiplex PCR; TCRdb's version includes in-frame clones alone and lacks a portion of them. The sample yields approximately 24,000 clones, around 94% seen once. This CDR3 region has 22 residues. Trimming took 3 bases from V and 1 from J, leaving 31 bases between them. Looked up from germline, CDR1 is MGHRA and CDR2 is YSYEKL. The receptor was isolated from a human patient who received an intestinal transplant, so some T cells may come from the graft donor. The source material was PBMCs, sampled around 29 days after intestinal transplant. The rearrangement joins TRBV4-1 to TRBJ2-1; TRBD2 might be the D (9 bases). The CDR3: CASSHPWIGTGLSGRSYNEQFF. For the CDR3, the DNA is TGCGCCAGCAGCCATCCCTGGATTGGGACAGGATTAAGCGGGAGGTCCTACAATGAGCAGTTCTTC.